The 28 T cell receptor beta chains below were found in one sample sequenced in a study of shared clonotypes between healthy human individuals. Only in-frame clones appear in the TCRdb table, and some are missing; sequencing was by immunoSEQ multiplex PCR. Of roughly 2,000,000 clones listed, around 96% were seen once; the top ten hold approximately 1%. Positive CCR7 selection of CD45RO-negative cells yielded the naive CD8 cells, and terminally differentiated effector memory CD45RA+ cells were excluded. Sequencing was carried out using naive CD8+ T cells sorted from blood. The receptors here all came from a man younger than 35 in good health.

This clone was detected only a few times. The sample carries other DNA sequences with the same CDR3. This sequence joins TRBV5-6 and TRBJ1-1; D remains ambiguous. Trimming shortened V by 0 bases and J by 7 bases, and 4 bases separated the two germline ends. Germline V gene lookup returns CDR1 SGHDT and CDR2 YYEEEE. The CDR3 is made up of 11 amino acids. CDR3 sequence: CASSLGGEAFF. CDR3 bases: TGTGCCAGCAGCTTGGGGGGTGAAGCTTTCTTT. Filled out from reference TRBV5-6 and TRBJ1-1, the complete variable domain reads DAGVTQSPTHLIKTRGQQVTLRCSPKSGHDTVSWYQQALGQGPQFIFQYYEEEERQRGNFPDRFSGHQFPNYSSELNVNALLLGDSALYLCASSLGGEAFFGQGTRLTVV.

This CDR3 is CAISGAGRGTDTQYF. CDR3 bases: TGTGCCATCAGTGGAGCAGGGCGTGGCACAGATACGCAGTATTTT. V is TRBV10-3 and J is TRBJ2-3, with a tentative D call TRBD1 (5 bases). The CDR3 runs to 15 residues. Trimming shortened V by 4 bases and J by 1 base, and 12 bases separated the two germline ends. Germline V lookup: CDR1 ENHRY, CDR2 SYGVKD.

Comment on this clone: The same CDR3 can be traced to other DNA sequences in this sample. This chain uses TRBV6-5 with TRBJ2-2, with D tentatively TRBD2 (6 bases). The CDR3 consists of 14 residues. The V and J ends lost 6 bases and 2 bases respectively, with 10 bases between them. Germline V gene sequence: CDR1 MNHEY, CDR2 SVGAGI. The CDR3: CASSWGLNTGELFF. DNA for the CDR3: TGTGCCAGCAGCTGGGGACTTAACACCGGGGAGCTGTTTTTT.

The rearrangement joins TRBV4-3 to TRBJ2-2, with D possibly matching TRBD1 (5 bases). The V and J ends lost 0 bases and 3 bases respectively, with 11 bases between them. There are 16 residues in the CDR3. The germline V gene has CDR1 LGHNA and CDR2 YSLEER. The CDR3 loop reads CASSQEVGVYTGELFF. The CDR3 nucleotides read TGCGCCAGCAGCCAAGAGGTAGGGGTCTACACCGGGGAGCTGTTTTTT.

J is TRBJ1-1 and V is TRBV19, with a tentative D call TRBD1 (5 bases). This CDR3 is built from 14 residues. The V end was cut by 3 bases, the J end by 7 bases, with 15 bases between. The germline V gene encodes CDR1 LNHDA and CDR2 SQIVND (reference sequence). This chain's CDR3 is CASSILYLRGEAFF. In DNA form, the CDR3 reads TGTGCCAGTAGTATCTTGTATCTTAGGGGTGAAGCTTTCTTT.

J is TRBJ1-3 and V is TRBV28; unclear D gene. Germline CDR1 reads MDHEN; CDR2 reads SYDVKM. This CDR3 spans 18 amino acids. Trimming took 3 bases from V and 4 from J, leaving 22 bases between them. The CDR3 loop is CASSFGPSVLGKGNTIYF. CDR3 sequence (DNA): TGTGCCAGCAGTTTTGGGCCCTCAGTTTTAGGCAAAGGAAACACCATATATTTT.

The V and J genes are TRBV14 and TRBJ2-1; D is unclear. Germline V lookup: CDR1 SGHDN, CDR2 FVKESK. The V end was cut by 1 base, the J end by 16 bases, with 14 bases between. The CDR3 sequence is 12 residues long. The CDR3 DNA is TGTGCCAGCAGCCAAGTCGCCTCACCCTCTTTCTTC. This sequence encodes CASSQVASPSFF.

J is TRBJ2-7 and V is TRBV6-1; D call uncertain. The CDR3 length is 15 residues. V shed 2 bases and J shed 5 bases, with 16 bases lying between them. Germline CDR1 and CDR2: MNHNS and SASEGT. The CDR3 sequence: CASSETPPTPNEQYF. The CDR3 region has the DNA TGTGCCAGCAGTGAAACTCCACCTACCCCCAACGAGCAGTACTTC.

The DNA of the CDR3 is TGTGCCAGCAGTCTCTACACCAGGACAGACACTGAAGCTTTCTTT. It is translated as CASSLYTRTDTEAFF. This chain joins TRBV28 and TRBJ1-1, with a possible D match to TRBD1 (6 bases). The CDR3 consists of 15 residues. Germline CDR1 reads MDHEN; CDR2 reads SYDVKM. The V end was cut by 5 bases, the J end by 3 bases, with 16 bases between.

This CDR3 is CASSGPGINEKLFF. The CDR3, as DNA: TGTGCCAGCAGCGGACCGGGCATTAATGAAAAACTGTTTTTT. This chain joins TRBV9 and TRBJ1-4; D unclear. The CDR3 is made up of 14 amino acids. From germline, CDR1 is SGDLS and CDR2 YYNGEE. V was pared by 3 bases and J by 4 bases, with 10 bases between.

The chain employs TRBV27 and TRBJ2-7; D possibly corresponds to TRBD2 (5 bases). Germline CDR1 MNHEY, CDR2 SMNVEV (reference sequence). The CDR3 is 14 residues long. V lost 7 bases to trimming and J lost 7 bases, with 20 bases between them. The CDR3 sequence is CASNLDGNPREQYF. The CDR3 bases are TGTGCCAGCAACCTGGACGGGAACCCCCGGGAGCAGTACTTC.

The CDR3 reads CAISEDTRLAGLFEQFF. The CDR3 DNA reads TGTGCCATCAGTGAGGACACACGACTAGCGGGACTGTTTGAGCAGTTCTTC. The rearrangement uses TRBV10-3 and TRBJ2-1, with 11 bases aligning to TRBD2. Germline-derived CDR1 and CDR2 are ENHRY and SYGVKD. Losses at the gene ends were 2 bases for V and 9 bases for J; bases not matched to a gene: 12. The CDR3 runs to 17 residues.

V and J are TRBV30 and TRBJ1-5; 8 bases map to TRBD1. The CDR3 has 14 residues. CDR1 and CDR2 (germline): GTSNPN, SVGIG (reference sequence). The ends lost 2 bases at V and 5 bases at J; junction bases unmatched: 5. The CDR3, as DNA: TGTGCCTGGAGTACTGGACAGGGTTATCAGCCCCAGCATTTT. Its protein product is CAWSTGQGYQPQHF. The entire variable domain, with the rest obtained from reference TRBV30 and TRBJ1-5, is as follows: SQTIHQWPATLVQPVGSPLSLECTVEGTSNPNLYWYRQAAGRGLQLLFYSVGIGQISSEVPQNLSASRPQDRQFILSSKKLLLSDSGFYLCAWSTGQGYQPQHFGDGTRLSIL.

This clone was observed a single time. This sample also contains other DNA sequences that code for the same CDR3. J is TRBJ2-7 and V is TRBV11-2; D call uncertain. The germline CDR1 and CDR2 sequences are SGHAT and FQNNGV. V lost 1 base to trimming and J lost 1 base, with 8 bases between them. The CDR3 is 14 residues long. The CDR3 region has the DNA TGTGCCAGCAGCTTAGCGGCCAGTTCCTACGAGCAGTACTTC. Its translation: CASSLAASSYEQYF.

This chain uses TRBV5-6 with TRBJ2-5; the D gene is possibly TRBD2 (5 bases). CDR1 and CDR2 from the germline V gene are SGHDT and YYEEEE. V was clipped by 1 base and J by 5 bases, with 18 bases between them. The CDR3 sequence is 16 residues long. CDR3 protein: CASSLLDSGLGETQYF. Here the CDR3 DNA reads TGTGCCAGCAGCTTGTTGGACTCCGGGCTCGGGGAGACCCAGTACTTC.

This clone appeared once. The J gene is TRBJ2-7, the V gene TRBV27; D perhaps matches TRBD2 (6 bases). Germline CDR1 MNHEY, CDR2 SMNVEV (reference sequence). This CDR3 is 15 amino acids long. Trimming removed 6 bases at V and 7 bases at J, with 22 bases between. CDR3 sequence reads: CASSPLGDSLQEQYF. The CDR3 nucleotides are TGTGCCAGCAGCCCCTTGGGGGACTCTCTACAGGAGCAGTACTTC.

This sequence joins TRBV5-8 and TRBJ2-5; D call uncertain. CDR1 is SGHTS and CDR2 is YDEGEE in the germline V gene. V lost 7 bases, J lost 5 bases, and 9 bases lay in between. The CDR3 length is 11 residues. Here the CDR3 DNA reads TGTGCCAGCGGCATATCGGAGACCCAGTACTTC. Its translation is CASGISETQYF.

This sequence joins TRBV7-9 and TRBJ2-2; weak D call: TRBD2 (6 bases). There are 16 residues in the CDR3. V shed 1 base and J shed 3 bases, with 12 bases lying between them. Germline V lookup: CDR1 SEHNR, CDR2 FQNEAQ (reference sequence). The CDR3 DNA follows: TGTGCCAGCAGCTTAGAGCGGGCTAAGTACACCGGGGAGCTGTTTTTT. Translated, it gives CASSLERAKYTGELFF.

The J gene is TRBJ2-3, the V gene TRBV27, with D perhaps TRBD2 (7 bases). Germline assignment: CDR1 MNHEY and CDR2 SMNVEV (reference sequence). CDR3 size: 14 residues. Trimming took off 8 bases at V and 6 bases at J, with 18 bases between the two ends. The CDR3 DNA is TGTGCCAGCCACCCCGGGGGGCAATGGGATACGCAGTATTTT. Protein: CASHPGGQWDTQYF.

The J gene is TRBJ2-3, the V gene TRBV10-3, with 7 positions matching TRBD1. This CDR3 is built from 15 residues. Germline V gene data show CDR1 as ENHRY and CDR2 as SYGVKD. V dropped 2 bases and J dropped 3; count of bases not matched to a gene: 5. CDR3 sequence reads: CAISEGPGGTDTQYF. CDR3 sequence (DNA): TGTGCCATCAGTGAGGGGCCAGGGGGTACAGATACGCAGTATTTT.

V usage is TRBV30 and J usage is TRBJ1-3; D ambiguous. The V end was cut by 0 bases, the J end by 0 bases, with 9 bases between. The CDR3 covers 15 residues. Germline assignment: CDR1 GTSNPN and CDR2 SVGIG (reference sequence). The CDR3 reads CAWSVSGLSGNTIYF. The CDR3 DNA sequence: TGTGCCTGGAGTGTTAGTGGACTCTCTGGAAACACCATATATTTT.

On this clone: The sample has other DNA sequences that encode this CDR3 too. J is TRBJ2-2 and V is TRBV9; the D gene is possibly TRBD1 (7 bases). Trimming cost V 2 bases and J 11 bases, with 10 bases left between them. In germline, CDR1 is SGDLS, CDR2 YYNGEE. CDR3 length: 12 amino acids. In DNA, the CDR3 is TGTGCCAGCAGCGTTCAGGGGGGCGAGCTGTTTTTT. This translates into CASSVQGGELFF.

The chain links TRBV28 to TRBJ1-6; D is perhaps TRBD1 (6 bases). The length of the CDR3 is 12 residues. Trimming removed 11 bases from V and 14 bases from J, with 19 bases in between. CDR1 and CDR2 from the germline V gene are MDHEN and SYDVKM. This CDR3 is CAAAGALRALHF. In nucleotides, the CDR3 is TGTGCCGCCGCAGGGGCCCTTAGGGCCCTCCACTTT.

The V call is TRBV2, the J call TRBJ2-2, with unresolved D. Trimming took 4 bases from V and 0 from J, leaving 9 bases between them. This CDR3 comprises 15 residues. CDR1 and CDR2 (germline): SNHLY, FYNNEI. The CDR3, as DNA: TGTGCCAGCAGTGCCTACCGTTCGAACACCGGGGAGCTGTTTTTT. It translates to CASSAYRSNTGELFF.

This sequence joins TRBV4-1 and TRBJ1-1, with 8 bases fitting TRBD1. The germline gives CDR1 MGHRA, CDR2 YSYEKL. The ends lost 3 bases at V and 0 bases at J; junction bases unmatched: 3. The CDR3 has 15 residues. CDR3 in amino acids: CASSHPGGLNTEAFF. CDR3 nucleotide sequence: TGCGCCAGCAGCCATCCAGGGGGCCTGAACACTGAAGCTTTCTTT.

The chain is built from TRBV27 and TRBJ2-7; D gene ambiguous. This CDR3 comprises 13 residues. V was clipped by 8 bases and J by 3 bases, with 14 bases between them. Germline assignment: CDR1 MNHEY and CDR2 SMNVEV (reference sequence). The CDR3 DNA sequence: TGTGCCAGCGGTATGACTCCCGACTACGAGCAGTACTTC. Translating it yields CASGMTPDYEQYF.

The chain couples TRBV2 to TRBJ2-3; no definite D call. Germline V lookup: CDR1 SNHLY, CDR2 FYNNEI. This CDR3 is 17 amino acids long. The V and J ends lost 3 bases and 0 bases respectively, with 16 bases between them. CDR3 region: CASSDFLRSASTDTQYF. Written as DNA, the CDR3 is TGTGCCAGCAGTGATTTTTTACGATCGGCCAGCACAGATACGCAGTATTTT.

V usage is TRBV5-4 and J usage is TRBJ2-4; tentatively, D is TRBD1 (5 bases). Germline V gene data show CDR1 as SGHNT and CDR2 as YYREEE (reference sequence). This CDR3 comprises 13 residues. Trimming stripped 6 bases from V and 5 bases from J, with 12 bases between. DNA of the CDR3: TGTGCCAGCACCGAGGACAATGAAAACATTCAGTACTTC. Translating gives CASTEDNENIQYF. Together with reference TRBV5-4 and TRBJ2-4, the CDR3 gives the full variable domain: ETGVTQSPTHLIKTRGQQVTLRCSSQSGHNTVSWYQQALGQGPQFIFQYYREEENGRGNFPPRFSGLQFPNYSSELNVNALELDDSALYLCASTEDNENIQYFGAGTRLSVL.